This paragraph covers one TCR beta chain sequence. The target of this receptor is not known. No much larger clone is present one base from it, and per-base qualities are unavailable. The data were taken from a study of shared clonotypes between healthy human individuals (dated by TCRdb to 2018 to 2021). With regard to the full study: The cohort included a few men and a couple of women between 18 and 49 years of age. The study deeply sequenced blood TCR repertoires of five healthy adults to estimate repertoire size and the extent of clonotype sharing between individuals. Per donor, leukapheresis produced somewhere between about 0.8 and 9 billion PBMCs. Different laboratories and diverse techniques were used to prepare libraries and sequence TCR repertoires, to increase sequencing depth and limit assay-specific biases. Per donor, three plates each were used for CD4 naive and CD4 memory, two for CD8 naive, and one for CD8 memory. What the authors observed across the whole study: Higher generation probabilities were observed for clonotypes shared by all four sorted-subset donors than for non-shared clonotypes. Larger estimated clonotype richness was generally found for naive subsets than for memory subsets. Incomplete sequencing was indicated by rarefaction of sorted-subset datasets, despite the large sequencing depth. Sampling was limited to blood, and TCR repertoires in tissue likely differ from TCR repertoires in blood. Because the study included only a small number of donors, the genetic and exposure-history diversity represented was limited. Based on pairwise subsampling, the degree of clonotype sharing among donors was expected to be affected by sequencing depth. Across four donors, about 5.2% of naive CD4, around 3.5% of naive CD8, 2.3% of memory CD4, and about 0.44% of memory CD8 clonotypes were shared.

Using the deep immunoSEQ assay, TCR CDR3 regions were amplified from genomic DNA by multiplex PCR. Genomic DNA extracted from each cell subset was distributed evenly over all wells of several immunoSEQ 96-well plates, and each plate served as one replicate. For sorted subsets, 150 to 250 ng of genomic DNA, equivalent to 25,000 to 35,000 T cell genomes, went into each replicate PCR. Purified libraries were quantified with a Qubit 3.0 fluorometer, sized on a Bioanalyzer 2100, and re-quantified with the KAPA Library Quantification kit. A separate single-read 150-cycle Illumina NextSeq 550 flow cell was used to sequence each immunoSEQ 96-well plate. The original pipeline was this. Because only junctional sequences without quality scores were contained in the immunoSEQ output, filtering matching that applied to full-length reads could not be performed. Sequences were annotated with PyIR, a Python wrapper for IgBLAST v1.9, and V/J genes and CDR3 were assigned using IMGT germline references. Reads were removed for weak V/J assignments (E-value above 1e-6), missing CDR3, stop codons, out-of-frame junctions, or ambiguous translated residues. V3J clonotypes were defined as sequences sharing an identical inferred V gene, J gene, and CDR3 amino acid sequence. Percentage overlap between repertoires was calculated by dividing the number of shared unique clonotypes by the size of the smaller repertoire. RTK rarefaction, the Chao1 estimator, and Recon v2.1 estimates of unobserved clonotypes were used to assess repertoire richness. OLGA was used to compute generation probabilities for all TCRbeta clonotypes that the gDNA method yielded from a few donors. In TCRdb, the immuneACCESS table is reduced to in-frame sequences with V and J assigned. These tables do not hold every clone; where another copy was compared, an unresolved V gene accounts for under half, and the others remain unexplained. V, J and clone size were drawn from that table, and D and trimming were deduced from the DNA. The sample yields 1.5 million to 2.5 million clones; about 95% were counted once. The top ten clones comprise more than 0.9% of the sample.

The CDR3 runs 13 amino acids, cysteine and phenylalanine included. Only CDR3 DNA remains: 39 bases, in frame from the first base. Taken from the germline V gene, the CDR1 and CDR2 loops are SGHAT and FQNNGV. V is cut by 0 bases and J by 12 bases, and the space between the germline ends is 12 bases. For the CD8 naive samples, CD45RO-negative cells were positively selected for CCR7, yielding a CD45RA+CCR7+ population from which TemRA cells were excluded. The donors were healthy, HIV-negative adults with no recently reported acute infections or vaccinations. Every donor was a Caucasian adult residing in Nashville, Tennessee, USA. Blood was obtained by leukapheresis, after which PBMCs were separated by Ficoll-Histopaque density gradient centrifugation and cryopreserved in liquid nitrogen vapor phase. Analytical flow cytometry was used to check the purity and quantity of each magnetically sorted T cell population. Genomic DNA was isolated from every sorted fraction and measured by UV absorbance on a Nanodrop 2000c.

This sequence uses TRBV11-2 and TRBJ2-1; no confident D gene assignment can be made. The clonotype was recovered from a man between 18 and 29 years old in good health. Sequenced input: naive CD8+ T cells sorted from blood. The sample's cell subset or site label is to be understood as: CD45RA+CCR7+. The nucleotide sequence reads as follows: TGTGCCAGCAGCTTAGAAAACTACAGTCCGCAGTTCTTC. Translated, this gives CASSLENYSPQFF.